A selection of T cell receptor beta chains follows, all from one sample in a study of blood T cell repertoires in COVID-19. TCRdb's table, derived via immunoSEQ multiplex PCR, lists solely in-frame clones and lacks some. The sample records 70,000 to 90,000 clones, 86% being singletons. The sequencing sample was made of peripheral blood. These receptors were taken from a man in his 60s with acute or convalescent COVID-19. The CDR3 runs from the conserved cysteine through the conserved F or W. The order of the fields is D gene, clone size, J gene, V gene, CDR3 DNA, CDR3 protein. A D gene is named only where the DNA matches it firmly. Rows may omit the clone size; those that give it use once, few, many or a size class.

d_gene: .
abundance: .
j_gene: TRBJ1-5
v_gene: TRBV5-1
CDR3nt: TGCGCCAGCAGCTTAGGAGGGAATGGACAGCCCCAGCATTTT
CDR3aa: CASSLGGNGQPQHF

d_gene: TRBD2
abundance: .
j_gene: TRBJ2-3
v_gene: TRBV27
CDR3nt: TGTGCCAGCAGTTTGCCCGGGACTAGCACGCAGTATTTT
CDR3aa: CASSLPGTSTQYF

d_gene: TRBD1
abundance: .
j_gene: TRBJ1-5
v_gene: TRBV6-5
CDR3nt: TGTGCCAGCAGGACCGGGACAGGGGCGTCAGAGCCCCAGCATTTT
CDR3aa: CASRTGTGASEPQHF

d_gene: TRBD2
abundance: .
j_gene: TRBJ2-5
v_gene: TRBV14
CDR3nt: TGTGCCAGCAGGTCCAGCGGGATGGGGGAGACCCAGTACTTC
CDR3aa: CASRSSGMGETQYF

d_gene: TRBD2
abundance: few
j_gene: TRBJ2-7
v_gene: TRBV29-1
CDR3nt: TGCAGCGTTGAACCCCTTAGCGGGAGGGCCTCTTACGAGCAGTACTTC
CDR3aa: CSVEPLSGRASYEQYF

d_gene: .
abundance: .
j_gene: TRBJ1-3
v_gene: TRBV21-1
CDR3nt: TGTGCCAGCAGCTCAAAGGAGAGACAGATCTCTGGAAACACCATATATTTT
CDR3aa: CASSSKERQISGNTIYF

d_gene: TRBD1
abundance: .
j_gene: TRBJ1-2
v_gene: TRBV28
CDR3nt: TGTGCCAGCAGCGACAGGGGGCGGGACTATGGCTACACCTTC
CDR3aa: CASSDRGRDYGYTF

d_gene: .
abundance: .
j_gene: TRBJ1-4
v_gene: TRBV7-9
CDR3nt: TGTGCCAGCAGCCCCAGAAGGGGTCATAATGAAAAACTGTTTTTT
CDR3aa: CASSPRRGHNEKLFF

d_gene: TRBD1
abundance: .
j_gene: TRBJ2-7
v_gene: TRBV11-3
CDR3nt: TGTGCCAGTGGACAGGGGGCTGTTTCCGAGCAGTACTTC
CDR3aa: CASGQGAVSEQYF

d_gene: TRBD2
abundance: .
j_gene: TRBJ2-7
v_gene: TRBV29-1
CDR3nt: TGCAGCGTTGAAGATCAACGAGCGGGAGTCCTCTACGAGCAGTACTTC
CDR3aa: CSVEDQRAGVLYEQYF

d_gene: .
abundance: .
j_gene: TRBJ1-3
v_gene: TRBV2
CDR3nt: TGTGCCAGCAGTCCGAACGGGGTTGGAAACACCATATATTTT
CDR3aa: CASSPNGVGNTIYF

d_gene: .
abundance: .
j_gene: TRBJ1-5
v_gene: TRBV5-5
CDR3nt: TGTGCCAGCAGCTTGTTCCGGGGACAGCCCCAGCATTTT
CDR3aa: CASSLFRGQPQHF

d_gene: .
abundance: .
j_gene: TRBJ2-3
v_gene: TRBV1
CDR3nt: TGCACCAGCAGCCATTCCCTAGCGGTTAAACCAGATACGCAGTATTTT
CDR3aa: CTSSHSLAVKPDTQYF

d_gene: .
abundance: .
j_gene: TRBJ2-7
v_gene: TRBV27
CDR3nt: TGTGCCAGCAGTCGTACCGGGACTCTTCCCTACGAGCAGTACTTC
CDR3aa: CASSRTGTLPYEQYF

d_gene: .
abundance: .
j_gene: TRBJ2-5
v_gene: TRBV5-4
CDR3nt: TGTGCCAGCAGCTTGGATCAGGGCAAGCAAGAGACCCAGTACTTC
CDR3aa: CASSLDQGKQETQYF

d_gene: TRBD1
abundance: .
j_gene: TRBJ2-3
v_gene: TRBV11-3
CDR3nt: TGTGCCAGCAGCTCAAGACAGGGAAGCACAGATACGCAGTATTTT
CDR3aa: CASSSRQGSTDTQYF

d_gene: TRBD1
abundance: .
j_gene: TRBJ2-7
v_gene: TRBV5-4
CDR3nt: TGTGCCAGCGGGTGGACAGGGGGCCCCAGGAGCTCCTACGAGCAGTACTTC
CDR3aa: CASGWTGGPRSSYEQYF

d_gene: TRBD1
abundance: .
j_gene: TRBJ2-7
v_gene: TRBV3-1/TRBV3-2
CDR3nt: TGTGCCAGCAGCCCGAGACAGGGGGCCTACGAGCAGTACTTC
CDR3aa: CASSPRQGAYEQYF

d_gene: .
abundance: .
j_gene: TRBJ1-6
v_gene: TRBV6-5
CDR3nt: TGTGCCAGCAAAGTTAACGCCGCGACACCCCTCCACTTT
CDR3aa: CASKVNAATPLHF

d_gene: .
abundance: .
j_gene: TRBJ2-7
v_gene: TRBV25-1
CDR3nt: TGTGCCAGCAGTGGAAGCCGGGAATCATCCTACGAGCAGTACTTC
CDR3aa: CASSGSRESSYEQYF